These 16 T cell receptor beta chains came from one sample sequenced in a study of cytomegalovirus exposure and HLA in healthy donors. This PCR relied on a set of 60 Vbeta primers and 13 Jbeta primers. Libraries were prepared by immunoSEQ multiplex PCR; TCRdb keeps only in-frame clonotypes and omits some of them. There are about 130,000 clones in the sample; approximately 82% occur only once, and 2% to 3% lies in the top ten. The sequencing input was PBMCs. These receptors were collected from a man aged 50-59 years in good health and CMV-seronegative.

The V gene is TRBV4-3, the J gene TRBJ1-1; no reliable D call. Trimming removed 0 bases from V and 4 bases from J, with 9 bases in between. Germline V gene data show CDR1 as LGHNA and CDR2 as YSLEER. The CDR3 is 14 residues long. CDR3 bases: TGCGCCAGCAGCCAAGAGTGGGGAGGCACTGAAGCTTTCTTT. Translation: CASSQEWGGTEAFF.

This clone appeared once. The chain has TRBV7-9 and TRBJ2-1; 7 bases align to TRBD2. The CDR3 runs 14 residues. V lost 2 bases and J lost 7; bases outside the gene matches: 5. Germline CDR1 is SEHNR and CDR2 is FQNEAQ (reference sequence). The CDR3, as DNA: TGTGCCAGCAGCTTATCCGGGGGGAGTAATGAGCAGTTCTTC. It encodes CASSLSGGSNEQFF.

This clone was found once. The rearrangement links TRBV9 to TRBJ1-1; D may be TRBD1 (6 bases). V dropped 4 bases and J dropped 6 bases, with 13 bases sitting between them. Germline V lookup: CDR1 SGDLS, CDR2 YYNGEE. The CDR3 runs 13 residues. For the CDR3, the DNA is TGTGCCAGCAGCACCAGGGGTAAACCTGAAGCTTTCTTT. Amino acid sequence: CASSTRGKPEAFF.

The chain employs TRBV25-1 and TRBJ2-5; D is ambiguous. Trimming took off 7 bases at V and 5 bases at J, with 11 bases between the two ends. Germline assignment: CDR1 MGHDK and CDR2 SYGVNS. The CDR3 is made up of 12 amino acids. The CDR3 DNA reads TGTGCCAGCATGATGACTGGGGAGACCCAGTACTTC. This gives the protein CASMMTGETQYF. Drawing the rest from reference TRBV25-1 and TRBJ2-5, the complete variable domain is EADIYQTPRYLVIGTGKKITLECSQTMGHDKMYWYQQDPGMELHLIHYSYGVNSTEKGDLSSESTVSRIRTEHFPLTLESARPSHTSQYLCASMMTGETQYFGPGTRLLVL.

The chain joins TRBV6-4 to TRBJ2-5, with a weak D call TRBD2 (7 bases). The CDR3 consists of 15 residues. CDR1 and CDR2 from the germline V gene are MRHNA and SNTAGT. The V end was cut by 2 bases, the J end by 5 bases, with 15 bases between. The CDR3 spells CASSDLGGGRETQYF. The DNA of the CDR3 is TGTGCCAGCAGTGACCTAGGGGGGGGTCGGGAGACCCAGTACTTC.

This chain uses TRBV15 with TRBJ2-5; 7 positions agree with TRBD1. Matching the DNA end better, TRBJ2-7 makes the J call doubtful. The CDR3 totals 13 residues. CDR1 and CDR2 (germline): LNHNV, YYDKDF (reference sequence). CDR3 in amino acids: CATSLDRSYEQYF. The DNA for the CDR3 is TGTGCCACCAGCCTGGACAGGTCCTACGAGCAGTACTTC.

The rearrangement joins TRBV4-1 to TRBJ1-3; D call uncertain. Germline CDR1 and CDR2: MGHRA and YSYEKL. The CDR3 is 17 residues long. With 4 bases removed from V and 2 bases from J, the gap between germline ends came to 18 bases. CDR3 in amino acids: CASSPLGQKQPGNTIYF. The CDR3 DNA sequence: TGCGCCAGCAGCCCCCTGGGTCAGAAACAGCCTGGAAACACCATATATTTT.

V gene TRBV5-6 combines with J gene TRBJ2-1; TRBD2 aligns across 12 bases. V trimming: 5 bases; J trimming: 7 bases; junction bases outside the gene matches: 4. The CDR3 length is 14 residues. Looked up from germline, CDR1 is SGHDT and CDR2 is YYEEEE. The CDR3 nucleotides read TGTGCCAGCAGACGACTAGCGGGGGCGAATGAGCAGTTCTTC. Translated, it gives CASRRLAGANEQFF.

This chain links TRBV7-8 with TRBJ1-5, with unresolved D. V dropped 7 bases and J dropped 5 bases, with 18 bases sitting between them. The CDR3 extends over 15 amino acids. CDR1 SGHVS and CDR2 FQNEAQ come from the germline V gene. The CDR3 DNA sequence: TGTGCCAGCACCCCTGGAGCGTCTCTGGATCAGCCCCAGCATTTT. Protein product: CASTPGASLDQPQHF.

The chain is built from TRBV29-1 and TRBJ1-1; 9 bases fit TRBD1. J lost 5 bases, V lost 6 bases, and 7 bases had no gene match. The germline V gene has CDR1 SQVTM and CDR2 ANQGSEA. The CDR3 extends over 13 amino acids. For the CDR3, the DNA is TGCAGCGTAGAACAGGGGGCGCTTACTGAAGCTTTCTTT. Translation: CSVEQGALTEAFF.

The rearrangement joins TRBV5-1 to TRBJ1-2, with 10 bases that match TRBD1. The germline gives CDR1 SGHRS, CDR2 YFSETQ. The CDR3 is 17 amino acids. The trim removed 3 bases at V and 4 bases at J, leaving 12 bases unmatched. The CDR3 sequence: CASSSFGTGVSSYGYTF. CDR3 sequence (DNA): TGCGCCAGCAGCTCGTTCGGGACAGGGGTTTCAAGCTATGGCTACACCTTC.

The V and J genes are TRBV5-1 and TRBJ2-5, with 12 bases aligning to TRBD2. V shed 4 bases and J 2 bases; nucleotides not matched to a gene: 9. The CDR3 is 17 residues long. Looked up from germline, CDR1 is SGHRS and CDR2 is YFSETQ. The CDR3 loop reads CASSLGSLAGGQETQYF. CDR3 sequence (DNA): TGCGCCAGCAGCCTGGGTTCGCTAGCGGGGGGGCAAGAGACCCAGTACTTC.

The CDR3 loop is CTSSQEVGFTGDSNQPQHF. CDR3 DNA: TGCACCAGCAGCCAAGAAGTGGGATTTACAGGAGATAGCAATCAGCCCCAGCATTTT. V and J are TRBV1 and TRBJ1-5; TRBD1, as called in the table, went unchecked against the DNA. TRBV1 is reported as a pseudogene. The CDR3 is 19 amino acids.

This chain uses TRBV4-1 with TRBJ2-7; D gene uncertain. Germline CDR1 MGHRA, CDR2 YSYEKL. Trimming shortened V by 5 bases and J by 0 bases, and 17 bases separated the two germline ends. CDR3 length: 16 residues. As DNA, the CDR3 is TGCGCCAGCAGCGCCCCCGGTAGAGACACCTCCTACGAGCAGTACTTC. Translating it yields CASSAPGRDTSYEQYF.

This chain joins TRBV6-4 and TRBJ2-6; D might be TRBD1 (6 bases). This CDR3 region has 16 residues. The V end lost 8 bases, the J end lost 0 bases, and 14 bases lay between the germline ends. Germline CDR1 MRHNA, CDR2 SNTAGT. The CDR3 coding sequence is TGTGCCAGCGCCCCCACAGGGAACTCTGGGGCCAACGTCCTGACTTTC. Encoded protein: CASAPTGNSGANVLTF.

The chain combines TRBV5-1 with TRBJ2-5; D is possibly TRBD2 (6 bases). V gave up 4 bases and J gave up 5 bases, with 12 bases separating them. CDR1 is SGHRS and CDR2 is YFSETQ in the germline V gene. There are 13 residues in the CDR3. The chain's CDR3 is CASSAGTPETQYF. Written as DNA, the CDR3 is TGCGCCAGCAGCGCCGGGACTCCGGAGACCCAGTACTTC.